The T cell receptor beta chain described here comes from a study of blood T cell repertoires in COVID-19. The CDR3 runs to 16 residues. With 2 bases removed from V and 6 bases from J, the gap between germline ends came to 17 bases. Germline CDR1 and CDR2: MNHEY and SMNVEV (reference sequence). The data were produced by immunoSEQ multiplex PCR, yet TCRdb's version contains in-frame clones alone and is incomplete. The sample carries about 230,000 clones, 83% recorded once. The chain couples TRBV27 to TRBJ2-1; possible D gene TRBD2, 7 bases. The receptor was derived from a woman aged 45-59 years with acute or convalescent COVID-19. Sequenced input: peripheral blood. CDR3 protein: CASSLNSGGLFNEQFF. CDR3 sequence (DNA): TGTGCCAGCAGTTTAAACTCGGGGGGCCTCTTCAATGAGCAGTTCTTC.